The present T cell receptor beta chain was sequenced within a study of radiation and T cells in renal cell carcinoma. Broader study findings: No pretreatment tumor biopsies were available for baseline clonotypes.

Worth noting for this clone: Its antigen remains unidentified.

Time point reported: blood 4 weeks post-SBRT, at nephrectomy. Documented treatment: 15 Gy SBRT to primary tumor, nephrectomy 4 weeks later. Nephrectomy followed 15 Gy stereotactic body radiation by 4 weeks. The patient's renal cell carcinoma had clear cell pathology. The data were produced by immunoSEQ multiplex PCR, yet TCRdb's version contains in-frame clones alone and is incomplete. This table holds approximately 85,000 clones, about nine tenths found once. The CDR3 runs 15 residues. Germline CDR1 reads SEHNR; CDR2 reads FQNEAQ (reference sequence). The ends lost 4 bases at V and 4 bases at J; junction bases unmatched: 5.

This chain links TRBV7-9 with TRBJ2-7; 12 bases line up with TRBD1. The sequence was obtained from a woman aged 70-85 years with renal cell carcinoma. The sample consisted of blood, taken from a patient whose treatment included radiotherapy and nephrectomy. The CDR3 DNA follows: TGTGCCAGCAGCTGGGACAGGGGGCGGGCTTACGAGCAGTACTTC. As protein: CASSWDRGRAYEQYF.